Presented here are 20 T cell receptor beta chains from one specimen sequenced in a study of shared clonotypes between healthy human individuals. Cells designated naive CD8 were CD45RO-negative and were positively selected for CCR7, with terminally differentiated effector memory CD45RA+ cells excluded. Clones were sequenced by immunoSEQ multiplex PCR, and TCRdb holds only the in-frame ones, with some missing. The sample lists roughly 2,000,000 clones, around 93% seen once, with over 1.5% in the top ten. The specimen sequenced was naive CD8+ T cells from PBMCs. The receptors derive from a young man in good health. Some clones in this sample may be carry-over from other donors' samples.

As regards this clone: The same CDR3 also results from other DNA sequences found in this sample. The gene calls are TRBV29-1 and TRBJ2-7, with 14 bases fitting TRBD2. V shed 6 bases, J shed 2 bases, and the junction held 3 bases outside the gene matches. The CDR3 consists of 14 residues. CDR1 is SQVTM, CDR2 ANQGSEA, per germline. CDR3 sequence reads: CSVGGLAGAYEQYF. For the CDR3, the DNA is TGCAGCGTAGGGGGACTAGCGGGGGCCTACGAGCAGTACTTC.

Turning to this clone: Other DNA sequences in this sample translate to the same CDR3. The gene calls are TRBV5-1 and TRBJ1-1; perhaps TRBD1 as D (5 bases). V dropped 0 bases and J dropped 1 base, with 10 bases sitting between them. The CDR3 covers 15 residues. The germline V gene encodes CDR1 SGHRS and CDR2 YFSETQ. CDR3 nucleotide sequence: TGCGCCAGCAGCTTGGGAACAGGACCGAACACTGAAGCTTTCTTT. It is translated as CASSLGTGPNTEAFF.

On this clone: The same CDR3 arises from other DNA sequences in this sample as well. This rearrangement joins TRBV27 to TRBJ1-1, with 9 positions matching TRBD1. The CDR3 covers 14 residues. Germline values: CDR1 MNHEY, CDR2 SMNVEV (reference sequence). Trimming cost V 4 bases and J 5 bases; bases outside gene matches: 5. The CDR3 coding sequence is TGTGCCAGCAGTTCGACAGGGGGGGGGACTGAAGCTTTCTTT. It is translated as CASSSTGGGTEAFF.

The rearrangement uses TRBV9 and TRBJ2-7; no clear D gene. This CDR3 contains 12 residues. Per the germline V gene, CDR1 is SGDLS and CDR2 is YYNGEE. Trimming took off 1 base at V and 5 bases at J, with 7 bases between the two ends. The CDR3 is CASSVSHNEQYF. The CDR3 DNA reads TGTGCCAGCAGCGTATCCCATAACGAGCAGTACTTC.

In this sample, this clone turned up once. The chain uses TRBV27 and TRBJ1-1; 8 nucleotides line up with TRBD1. V was clipped by 8 bases and J by 4 bases; unmatched bases: 12. This CDR3 is 15 amino acids long. Germline lookup yields CDR1 MNHEY and CDR2 SMNVEV (reference sequence). CDR3 sequence reads: CASSRDRWVSTEAFF. In DNA form, the CDR3 reads TGTGCCAGCTCCCGGGACAGGTGGGTGAGCACTGAAGCTTTCTTT.

The gene calls are TRBV6-5 and TRBJ1-2; TRBD1 matches at 10 bases. The CDR3 spans 15 residues. Germline V CDR1 and CDR2: MNHEY, SVGAGI. Germline trimming cut 6 bases from V and 3 bases from J; bases unmatched to any gene: 7. This CDR3 is CASRNTGTGDYGYTF. DNA of the CDR3: TGTGCCAGCAGGAACACCGGGACAGGGGACTATGGCTACACCTTC.

This chain connects TRBV4-1 to TRBJ2-7, with D unclear. This CDR3 spans 14 amino acids. The germline CDR1 and CDR2 sequences are MGHRA and YSYEKL. The ends were cut back, 4 bases at V and 3 bases at J, with 13 bases in the middle. The CDR3 is CASSPRVTDYEQYF. The CDR3 bases are TGCGCCAGCAGCCCAAGGGTGACTGACTACGAGCAGTACTTC.

This rearrangement joins TRBV28 to TRBJ2-1; no clear D. Trimming left V 5 bases short and J 5 bases short, with 19 bases between. The CDR3 extends over 16 amino acids. Germline V gives CDR1 MDHEN, CDR2 SYDVKM. CDR3 nucleotide sequence: TGTGCCAGCAGTGCGTTTGGGTGGGTGTCTGACAATGAGCAGTTCTTC. It translates to CASSAFGWVSDNEQFF.

The chain uses TRBV27 and TRBJ2-3; tentatively, D is TRBD2 (5 bases). Germline V gene sequence: CDR1 MNHEY, CDR2 SMNVEV (reference sequence). The ends were cut back, 1 base at V and 4 bases at J, with 15 bases in the middle. The CDR3 length is 16 residues. CDR3 sequence: CASSLLLAVGADTQYF. In DNA form, the CDR3 reads TGTGCCAGCAGTTTATTGCTAGCAGTTGGGGCAGATACGCAGTATTTT.

The J gene is TRBJ2-1, the V gene TRBV4-2, with D perhaps TRBD1 (7 bases). V was trimmed by 5 bases and J by 9 bases, leaving 17 bases between them. This CDR3 is 14 amino acids long. In germline, CDR1 is LGHNA, CDR2 YNFKEQ. The CDR3 nucleotides read TGTGCCAGCAGCGCGGGACAGTTGCTGGCTGAGCAGTTCTTC. Its protein is CASSAGQLLAEQFF.

Comments on this clone: Other DNA sequences in the sample encode the same CDR3. The gene calls are TRBV27 and TRBJ1-1; D gene ambiguous. V was pared by 5 bases and J by 5 bases, with 9 bases between. The CDR3 length is 12 residues. Germline V lookup: CDR1 MNHEY, CDR2 SMNVEV (reference sequence). The CDR3 region is CASSPGRTEAFF. Written as DNA, the CDR3 is TGTGCCAGCAGTCCCGGGAGAACTGAAGCTTTCTTT.

V and J are TRBV6-5 and TRBJ2-7; D may correspond to TRBD1 or TRBD2 (5 bases each). Deletions cut 6 bases from V and 5 bases from J, with 17 bases between. CDR1 and CDR2 from the germline V gene are MNHEY and SVGAGI. CDR3 size: 14 residues. This chain's CDR3 is CASRSRMGVHEQYF. DNA for the CDR3: TGTGCCAGCAGGTCGAGGATGGGGGTTCACGAGCAGTACTTC.

Concerning this clone itself: The junction does not match germline at one end; this may be a read error. Other DNA sequences from this sample encode an identical CDR3 as well. The chain links TRBV7-8 to TRBJ1-5; D remains unclear. There are 15 residues in the CDR3. Germline V gives CDR1 SGHVS, CDR2 FQNEAQ. DNA for the CDR3: TGTGCCAGCAGCCTAGCCCCCGGAAGCAATCAGCCCCAGCATTTT. This encodes CASSLAPGSNQPQHF.

The chain has TRBV9 and TRBJ2-7; D is possibly TRBD1 (6 bases). Trimming cost V 0 bases and J 3 bases, with 10 bases left between them. Germline assignment: CDR1 SGDLS and CDR2 YYNGEE. The CDR3 has 14 residues. The chain's CDR3 is CASSVGDNHYEQYF. In DNA form, the CDR3 reads TGTGCCAGCAGCGTAGGGGACAACCACTACGAGCAGTACTTC.

V gene TRBV6-5 combines with J gene TRBJ2-1, with TRBD1 matching 8 bases. CDR1 is MNHEY, CDR2 SVGAGI, per germline. This CDR3 comprises 14 residues. Germline trimming cut 3 bases from V and 13 bases from J; bases unmatched to any gene: 11. In nucleotides, the CDR3 is TGTGCCAGCAGTTATTCGGGCCAAGACAGGGGTCAGTTCTTC. It is translated as CASSYSGQDRGQFF.

V and J are TRBV7-3 and TRBJ1-5; D gene ambiguous. The germline gives CDR1 SGHTA, CDR2 FQGTGA. The CDR3 is 15 residues long. The ends were cut back, 5 bases at V and 1 base at J, with 12 bases in the middle. Here the CDR3 DNA reads TGTGCCAGCAGCACTCTCATGCAAAGCAATCAGCCCCAGCATTTT. Translated: CASSTLMQSNQPQHF.

The chain couples TRBV7-9 to TRBJ2-5; 8 bases match TRBD2. Germline CDR1 is SEHNR and CDR2 is FQNEAQ (reference sequence). The CDR3 runs 16 residues. Trimming removed 1 base from V and 4 bases from J; junction bases left unmatched: 8. In DNA, the CDR3 is TGTGCCAGCAGCTTAGTCATCATTCGGGGGGGAGAGACCCAGTACTTC. The encoded protein is CASSLVIIRGGETQYF.

This sequence joins TRBV7-6 and TRBJ1-4, with a possible D match to TRBD1 (5 bases). This CDR3 region has 15 residues. V gave up 2 bases and J gave up 6 bases, with 13 bases separating them. CDR1 is SGHVS, CDR2 FNYEAQ, per germline. The CDR3 loop is CASSLIAGDHEKLFF. DNA of the CDR3: TGTGCCAGCAGCTTAATCGCCGGGGACCATGAAAAACTGTTTTTT.

DNA of the CDR3: TGTGCCAGCAGGAGGGGGGTCGGCAATCAGCCCCAGCATTTT. Protein product: CASRRGVGNQPQHF. The gene calls are TRBV6-5 and TRBJ1-5, with D perhaps matching TRBD1 (6 bases). V was shortened by 6 bases and J by 2 bases, with 11 bases between the two germline ends. This CDR3 comprises 14 residues. Germline-derived CDR1 and CDR2 are MNHEY and SVGAGI.

The chain joins TRBV5-8 to TRBJ2-3; tentative D call: TRBD2 (6 bases). CDR1 SGHTS and CDR2 YDEGEE come from the germline V gene. The CDR3 totals 15 residues. Deletions cut 1 base from V and 1 base from J, with 10 bases between. The CDR3, as DNA: TGTGCCAGCAGCTTGCTCGGGAGAGGCACAGATACGCAGTATTTT. This codes for CASSLLGRGTDTQYF.